One and the same sample provided the 26 T cell receptor beta chains below, sequenced in a study of T-cell reconstitution after alpha-beta-depleted transplantation in children. TCRbeta library preparation incorporated unique molecular identifiers. TCRdb re-derived calls from the PCR reads in MiXCR, one entry per CDR3 protein. The table lists 60,000 to 80,000 distinct CDR3 sequences, more than 5.5% of them singletons. Here the sequenced sample was PBMCs from the stem cell graft donor, taken from the stem cell graft. The receptors shown here come from a human donor who donated a stem cell graft to a child with acute lymphoblastic leukemia.

This clonotype showed up many times. The chain is built from TRBV29-1 and TRBJ2-4; 9 nucleotides agree with TRBD1. CDR3 length: 18 residues. Trimming at V came to 8 bases and at J to 4 bases, leaving 21 bases not matched to a gene. Germline assignment: CDR1 SQVTM and CDR2 ANQGSEA. The CDR3 sequence is CSPTDGGRDRVHKNIQYF. DNA for the CDR3: TGCAGCCCCACGGACGGGGGCCGGGACAGGGTCCATAAAAACATTCAGTACTTC.

In this sample, this clonotype turned up many times. This chain links TRBV4-3 with TRBJ2-7; D uncertain. Trimming removed 0 bases at V and 0 bases at J, with 6 bases between. This CDR3 is built from 14 residues. Germline CDR1 is LGHNA and CDR2 is YSLEER. The CDR3 spells CASSQDDLSYEQYF. In nucleotides, the CDR3 is TGCGCCAGCAGCCAAGACGACCTCTCCTACGAGCAGTACTTC.

At least ten counts were recorded for this clonotype. The rearrangement links TRBV7-2 to TRBJ2-1, with D hard to call. This CDR3 is built from 11 residues. The germline V gene has CDR1 SGHTA and CDR2 FQGNSA. The ends were cut back, 5 bases at V and 7 bases at J, with 6 bases in the middle. CDR3 nucleotides: TGTGCCAGCAGCCTCCGAAATGAGCAGTTCTTC. Translation: CASSLRNEQFF.

The sample holds many counts of this clonotype. CDR3 nucleotides: TGTGCCAGCAGCTCGGAGGGCCACTCTGGAAACACCATATATTTT. Translating gives CASSSEGHSGNTIYF. This chain connects TRBV5-5 to TRBJ1-3, with D hard to call. The V gene lost 3 bases and the J gene lost 0 bases, with 10 bases spanning the gap. This CDR3 has 15 amino acids. Germline values: CDR1 SGHKS, CDR2 YYEKEE (reference sequence).

This clonotype was observed many times. The chain is built from TRBV10-3 and TRBJ2-3; D is uncertain. Germline V lookup: CDR1 ENHRY, CDR2 SYGVKD. The CDR3 loop spans 14 amino acids. The V gene lost 4 bases and the J gene lost 2 bases, with 10 bases spanning the gap. This CDR3 reads CAISGLGSTDTQYF. For the CDR3, the DNA is TGTGCCATCAGTGGGCTTGGTTCCACAGATACGCAGTATTTT.

This clonotype was recorded many times. The V call is TRBV12-3 or TRBV12-4, the J call TRBJ1-1; 7 bases align to TRBD1. Losses at the gene ends were 6 bases for V and 12 bases for J; bases not matched to a gene: 22. The CDR3 spans 16 residues. The CDR3 DNA reads TGTGCCAGCAGCCCCCGACAGGGAGCCAGTGCAGCATTGTCTTTCTTT. This gives the protein CASSPRQGASAALSFF.

This clonotype was detected only a few times. This rearrangement joins TRBV6-5 to TRBJ2-7; 9 bases align to TRBD2. The germline gives CDR1 MNHEY, CDR2 SVGAGI. Trimming took 5 bases from V and 6 from J; bases not matched to a gene: 11. This CDR3 region has 15 residues. The CDR3 nucleotides are TGTGCCAGCAGTCGCGGGGGGGGCAAAGGGATCGAGCAGTACTTC. The encoded protein is CASSRGGGKGIEQYF.

At least ten counts were recorded for this clonotype. This chain links TRBV20-1 with TRBJ2-3; D might be TRBD1 or TRBD2, each matching 6 bases. The CDR3 is 15 residues long. Trimming removed 5 bases from V and 4 bases from J, with 19 bases in between. From germline, CDR1 is DFQATT and CDR2 SNEGSKA (reference sequence). As DNA, the CDR3 is TGCAGTGCTTATAAGGGGGGAAGGCAGGCAGATACGCAGTATTTT. This translates into CSAYKGGRQADTQYF.

This clonotype occurred many times. V usage is TRBV27 and J usage is TRBJ2-5, with D maybe TRBD1 (6 bases). Germline CDR1 and CDR2: MNHEY and SMNVEV (reference sequence). This CDR3 comprises 13 residues. Trimming shortened V by 3 bases and J by 7 bases, and 12 bases separated the two germline ends. CDR3 residues: CASSFGQFGTQYF. In DNA form, the CDR3 reads TGTGCCAGCAGTTTTGGACAGTTTGGGACCCAGTACTTC.

This clonotype was observed many times. CDR3 residues: CSAHPERGRQFF. CDR3 nucleotides: TGCAGCGCACACCCCGAGCGGGGAAGGCAGTTCTTC. This chain uses TRBV29-1 with TRBJ2-1; 7 positions agree with TRBD2. J was trimmed by 12 bases and V by 7 bases; bases with no gene match: 12. The CDR3 is 12 residues long. CDR1 is SQVTM and CDR2 is ANQGSEA in the germline V gene.

This clonotype has just a few counts. The rearrangement joins TRBV29-1 to TRBJ2-1, with D possibly called TRBD1 or TRBD2 (5 bases each). From germline, CDR1 is SQVTM and CDR2 ANQGSEA. The CDR3 has 13 amino acids. Trimming cost V 5 bases and J 4 bases, with 12 bases left between them. CDR3 bases: TGCAGCGTTTTCAGGGACGAGTACAATGAGCAGTTCTTC. Translation: CSVFRDEYNEQFF.

This clonotype was counted between two and nine times. The chain combines TRBV11-1 with TRBJ2-5; 12 positions agree with TRBD2. The CDR3 runs 18 residues. V lost 4 bases and J lost 4; bases outside the gene matches: 13. The germline V gene has CDR1 SGHAT and CDR2 FQDESV (reference sequence). The CDR3: CASSSGRKLAGGGETQYF. DNA for the CDR3: TGTGCCAGCAGCTCGGGTAGAAAACTAGCGGGAGGTGGAGAGACCCAGTACTTC.

This clonotype was seen many times. The CDR3 loop reads CASVEVMSTNTGELFF. CDR3 in DNA: TGTGCCAGCGTGGAGGTTATGAGTACGAACACCGGGGAGCTGTTTTTT. The V gene is TRBV21-1, the J gene TRBJ2-2; the table's D call, TRBD2, has no DNA check behind it. TRBV21-1 is a listed pseudogene. This CDR3 has 16 residues.

This clonotype was detected many times. The CDR3 here is CASSLARLAGDYYEQYF. The CDR3 DNA follows: TGTGCCAGCAGCTTAGCGAGGCTAGCGGGAGATTACTACGAGCAGTACTTC. This chain uses TRBV7-9 with TRBJ2-7; 10 positions match TRBD2. Germline V CDR1 and CDR2: SEHNR, FQNEAQ (reference sequence). CDR3 length: 17 residues. J lost 3 bases, V lost 0 bases, and 8 bases had no gene match.

This clonotype has ten or more counts. The genes are TRBV5-1 and TRBJ2-1, with 13 bases lining up with TRBD2. This CDR3 is 17 amino acids long. The germline V gene encodes CDR1 SGHRS and CDR2 YFSETQ. Trimming removed 4 bases from V and 4 bases from J; junction bases left unmatched: 8. Here the CDR3 reads CASSPRTSGSTYNEQFF. In DNA form, the CDR3 reads TGCGCCAGCAGCCCGCGGACTAGCGGGAGTACATACAATGAGCAGTTCTTC.

Many counts were recorded for this clonotype. This chain uses TRBV11-2 with TRBJ2-3; D unresolved. CDR1 is SGHAT, CDR2 FQNNGV, per germline. V was trimmed by 0 bases and J by 4 bases, leaving 5 bases between them. The CDR3 has 13 residues. The CDR3: CASSLEVPDTQYF. DNA for the CDR3: TGTGCCAGCAGCTTAGAAGTCCCAGATACGCAGTATTTT.

CDR3 residues: CASSESRGGTDTQYF. CDR3 in DNA: TGTGCCAGCAGTGAGTCGCGGGGGGGCACAGATACGCAGTATTTT. The genes are TRBV6-4 and TRBJ2-3, with 8 bases identical to TRBD2. CDR1 is MRHNA and CDR2 is SNTAGT in the germline V gene. Trimming removed 3 bases from V and 1 base from J; junction bases left unmatched: 3. The CDR3 has 15 amino acids.

J is TRBJ2-5 and V is TRBV6-5; 8 bases are a match to TRBD2. CDR1 is MNHEY, CDR2 SVGAGI, per germline. CDR3 length equals 16 residues. The J segment lost 1 base and the V segment lost 2 bases, leaving 6 bases of the junction unmatched. The CDR3 coding sequence is TGTGCCAGCAGTTACATGGGTAGCGGGACCCAAGAGACCCAGTACTTC. This encodes CASSYMGSGTQETQYF.

This clonotype was picked up many times. V usage is TRBV11-1 and J usage is TRBJ2-1; 14 nucleotides agree with TRBD2. J was trimmed by 5 bases and V by 4 bases; bases with no gene match: 16. The CDR3 is 20 residues long. CDR1 is SGHAT, CDR2 FQDESV, per germline (reference sequence). The CDR3 bases are TGTGCCAGCAGCTACCAGACAGGACTAGCGGGGGGCCGACGGGACAATGAGCAGTTCTTC. It is translated as CASSYQTGLAGGRRDNEQFF.

J is TRBJ2-6 and V is TRBV5-1; D possibly matches TRBD1 or TRBD2 (6 bases each). Trimming removed 0 bases at V and 7 bases at J, with 8 bases between. The CDR3 runs 14 residues. Germline CDR1 SGHRS, CDR2 YFSETQ. CDR3 sequence: CASSLEGGANVLTF. The CDR3 DNA sequence: TGCGCCAGCAGCTTGGAGGGGGGTGCCAACGTCCTGACTTTC.

This clonotype was counted between two and nine times. This rearrangement joins TRBV5-1 to TRBJ1-1, with 7 bases lining up with TRBD1. The trim removed 5 bases at V and 7 bases at J, leaving 11 bases unmatched. The germline V gene has CDR1 SGHRS and CDR2 YFSETQ. The length of the CDR3 is 14 residues. DNA of the CDR3: TGCGCCAGCAGAGCCGCCGGAGGGGGCGGTGAAGCTTTCTTT. It encodes CASRAAGGGGEAFF.

The DNA for the CDR3 is TGTGCCAGCAGCTTAGCAGCGGGACTAGCAACAGATACGCAGTATTTT. Translation gives CASSLAAGLATDTQYF. This rearrangement joins TRBV7-2 to TRBJ2-3; 9 bases fit TRBD2. Losses at the gene ends were 0 bases for V and 3 bases for J; bases not matched to a gene: 4. The CDR3 runs to 16 residues. Germline CDR1 reads SGHTA; CDR2 reads FQGNSA.

This sequence joins TRBV5-1 and TRBJ1-1, with no clear D. This CDR3 is built from 14 residues. CDR1 is SGHRS, CDR2 YFSETQ, per germline. V lost 0 bases and J 5 bases, leaving 11 bases between the germline ends. CDR3 in DNA: TGCGCCAGCAGCTTGGATAGGGCGCGGACTGAAGCTTTCTTT. Translation: CASSLDRARTEAFF.

This clonotype has at least ten counts. The chain joins TRBV7-2 to TRBJ1-1; TRBD1 matches 10 bases. The CDR3 loop spans 17 amino acids. Trimming cost V 4 bases and J 5 bases; bases outside gene matches: 13. Germline V lookup: CDR1 SGHTA, CDR2 FQGNSA. CDR3 nucleotides: TGTGCCAGCAGCTCCCCGGGACAGGGGTCGGGGCGGACTGAAGCTTTCTTT. This sequence encodes CASSSPGQGSGRTEAFF.

This clonotype came up many times. V gene TRBV12-3 or TRBV12-4 combines with J gene TRBJ1-1, with D hard to call. CDR3 length: 13 residues. V gave up 7 bases and J gave up 1 base, with 10 bases separating them. CDR3 loop: CASTRQQNTEAFF. The CDR3 DNA is TGTGCCAGCACTCGACAACAGAACACTGAAGCTTTCTTT.

This clonotype was picked up many times. J is TRBJ2-5 and V is TRBV27, with 7 bases fitting TRBD2. V was clipped by 7 bases and J by 1 base; unmatched bases: 12. This CDR3 contains 16 residues. The germline V gene has CDR1 MNHEY and CDR2 SMNVEV (reference sequence). Here the CDR3 DNA reads TGTGCCAGCATTTTTACGCGGCGGGGGTCCCAAGAGACCCAGTACTTC. Translated, it gives CASIFTRRGSQETQYF.